The 5 T cell receptor beta chains below come from one sample, sequenced in a study of T cell repertoires in cytomegalovirus infection. Their target antigens are unknown. MiXCR, applied by TCRdb to the reads, yields one record per CDR3 protein. Among nearly 700,000 distinct CDR3 sequences, around a third were seen once, and the ten largest hold roughly 18%. Here the sequenced sample was cultured PBMCs, taken from culture after CMV antigen stimulation. The receptor set was obtained from a human donor in good health (CMV status not recorded). Some clones in this sample may be carry-over from other donors' samples.

The table lists this clonotype with a few counts. The chain has TRBV6-1 and TRBJ2-7; 8 bases fit TRBD1. There are 14 residues in the CDR3. Germline V gives CDR1 MNHNS, CDR2 SASEGT. V lost 7 bases and J lost 2; bases outside the gene matches: 7. The CDR3 reads CASTEGTGTYEQYF. In DNA form, the CDR3 reads TGTGCCAGCACCGAGGGGACAGGCACCTACGAGCAGTACTTC.

The rearrangement joins TRBV6-2 or TRBV6-3 to TRBJ1-2; maybe TRBD1 (5 bases). The CDR3 is made up of 14 amino acids. From germline, CDR1 is MNHEY and CDR2 SVGEGT. V shed 7 bases and J shed 4 bases, with 16 bases lying between them. CDR3 DNA: TGTGCCAGCACGACGATTCAGGGTTTCTATGGCTACACCTTC. Translated: CASTTIQGFYGYTF.

The J gene is TRBJ1-3, the V gene TRBV12-3 or TRBV12-4; no clear D. The V gene lost 3 bases and the J gene lost 15 bases, with 18 bases spanning the gap. The CDR3 is made up of 13 amino acids. CDR3 amino acids: CASSFIVPGRSYF. In DNA, the CDR3 is TGTGCCAGCAGTTTTATCGTTCCGGGGAGGTCATATTTT.

This rearrangement joins TRBV6-6 to TRBJ2-3, with D unclear. This CDR3 is 15 amino acids long. V lost 4 bases to trimming and J lost 6 bases, with 17 bases between them. Germline V gene sequence: CDR1 MNHNY, CDR2 SVGAGI (reference sequence). As DNA, the CDR3 is TGTGCCAGCAGTTGGTTGGCTTTTAATGTGGATACGCAGTATTTT. This gives the protein CASSWLAFNVDTQYF.

The chain combines TRBV5-1 with TRBJ2-1; 8 nucleotides line up with TRBD2. Trimming cost V 7 bases and J 0 bases; bases outside gene matches: 9. Per germline, CDR1 SGHRS and CDR2 YFSETQ. There are 16 residues in the CDR3. The CDR3 here is CASGPGGGSSYNEQFF. In nucleotides, the CDR3 is TGCGCCAGCGGACCAGGCGGGGGGAGCTCCTACAATGAGCAGTTCTTC.